This TCR beta chain is from a study of early T cells in non-severe SARS-CoV-2 infection. This clonotype was detected a few times. MiXCR, applied by TCRdb to the 5' RACE reads, yields one record per CDR3 protein. The data hold 60,000 to 90,000 distinct CDR3 sequences, with around 16% observed a single time. Germline CDR1 and CDR2: MNHEY and SMNVEV (reference sequence). CDR3 length: 15 residues. The trim removed 7 bases at V and 2 bases at J, leaving 8 bases unmatched. The chain couples TRBV27 to TRBJ2-1, with 7 nucleotides matching TRBD1. Sequencing was carried out using whole blood. The TCR originated in an adult who was a healthcare worker with PCR-confirmed SARS-CoV-2 infection or an uninfected control (not recorded which). In DNA, the CDR3 is TGTGCCAGCAAAAGAGTCCAGGGGGCCTACAATGAGCAGTTCTTC. Translating gives CASKRVQGAYNEQFF.